This T cell receptor (beta chain) was documented in a study of blood T cell repertoires in COVID-19. Sequencing was performed with immunoSEQ multiplex PCR; in TCRdb, only in-frame clones are kept and a portion is missing. This sample has some 250,000 clones, with approximately 85% found just once. The V and J ends lost 3 bases and 7 bases, in that order; junction bases with no gene match: 5. CDR1 is KGHSH, CDR2 LQKENI, per germline. The CDR3 contains 15 residues. The V gene is TRBV18, the J gene TRBJ1-6, with 8 positions matching TRBD1. Sequenced input: PBMCs or T cells enriched from blood (not recorded which). The TCR comes from a woman between 45 and 65 years old who had recovered from COVID-19. The CDR3 here is CASSPGQGPNSPLHF. In DNA, the CDR3 is TGTGCCAGCTCACCCGGACAGGGCCCAAATTCACCCCTCCACTTT.